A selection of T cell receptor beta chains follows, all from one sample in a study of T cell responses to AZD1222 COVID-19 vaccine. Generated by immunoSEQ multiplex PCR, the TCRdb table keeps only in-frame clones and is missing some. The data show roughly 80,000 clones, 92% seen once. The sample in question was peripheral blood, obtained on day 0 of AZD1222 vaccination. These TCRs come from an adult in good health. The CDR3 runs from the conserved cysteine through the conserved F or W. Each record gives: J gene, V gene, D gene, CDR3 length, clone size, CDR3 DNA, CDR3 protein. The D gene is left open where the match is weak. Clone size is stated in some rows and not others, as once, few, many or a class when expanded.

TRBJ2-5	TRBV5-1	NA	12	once	TGCGCCAGCAGCCCGGAAGGAGAGACCCAGTACTTC	CASSPEGETQYF
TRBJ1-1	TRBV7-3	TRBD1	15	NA	TGTGCCAGCAGCTTAACGGCGACAGGGATCACTGAAGCTTTCTTT	CASSLTATGITEAFF
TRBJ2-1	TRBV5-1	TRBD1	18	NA	TGCGCCAGCAGGCCGGGACAGGGAACAAACATATCCTACAATGAGCAGTTCTTC	CASRPGQGTNISYNEQFF
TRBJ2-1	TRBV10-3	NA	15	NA	TGTGCCATCAGTGAAACCGACCAAAATTACAATGAGCAGTTCTTC	CAISETDQNYNEQFF
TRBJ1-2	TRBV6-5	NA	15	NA	TGTGCCAGCAGTTACTCGAGCGTACAGCACTATGGCTACACCTTC	CASSYSSVQHYGYTF
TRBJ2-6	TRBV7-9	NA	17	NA	TGTGCCAGCAGCGCGGGAACAGTGGTCTCTGGGGCCAACGTCCTGACTTTC	CASSAGTVVSGANVLTF
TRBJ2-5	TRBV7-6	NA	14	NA	TGTGCCAGCAGCGCGGGGGCGGGACACGTACCCTTGGACTTC	CASSAGAGHVPLDF
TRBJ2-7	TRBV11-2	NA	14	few	TGTGCCAGCAGCTTAGATCTTACCATTTGGGGTCCCAACTTC	CASSLDLTIWGPNF
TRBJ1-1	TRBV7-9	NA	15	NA	TGTGCCAGCAGCTTAAGCCCCGGCGAAGCAACTGAAGCTTTCTTT	CASSLSPGEATEAFF
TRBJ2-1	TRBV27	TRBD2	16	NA	TGTGCCAGCAGTGACCCCAGCGGGAGTGATACCCATGAGCAGTTCTTC	CASSDPSGSDTHEQFF
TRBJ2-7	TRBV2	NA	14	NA	TGTGCCAGCAGTGTCAGGTCTGGTACCTACGAGCAGTACTTC	CASSVRSGTYEQYF
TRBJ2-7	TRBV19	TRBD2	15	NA	TGTGCCAGTAGTATAGGACTAGCGGGAGACGACGAGCAGTACTTC	CASSIGLAGDDEQYF
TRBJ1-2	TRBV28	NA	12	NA	TGTGCCAGCAGTTCCCGACAGACTGGCTACACCTTC	CASSSRQTGYTF
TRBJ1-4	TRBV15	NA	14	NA	TGTGCCACCAGCGTGGGCCGGTGGGGGGAAAAACTGTTTTTT	CATSVGRWGEKLFF
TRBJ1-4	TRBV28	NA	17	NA	TGTGCCAGCAGTTTGGGCCGAAGGGGTGTGGGAAATGAAAAACTGTTTTTT	CASSLGRRGVGNEKLFF
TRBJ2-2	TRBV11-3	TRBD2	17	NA	TGTGCCAGCAGCTTGGACGCGGGAGGGCCAGGAACCGGGGAGCTGTTTTTT	CASSLDAGGPGTGELFF
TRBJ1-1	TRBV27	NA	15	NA	TGTGCCAGCAGCAAACCAGGGGCCCCGAACACTGAAGCTTTCTTT	CASSKPGAPNTEAFF